The 20 T cell receptor beta chains below were found in one sample sequenced in a study of blood T cells in healthy people across ages. A sample-barcoded 5' primer and a J-beta primer mix were used in a second PCR of about 7 to 12 cycles. TCRdb re-called the 5' RACE reads through MiXCR, storing one row per CDR3 protein. The table has more than 1,000,000 distinct CDR3 sequences, under 30% seen once. This sample also appeared in a second study, on T cells of mothers and their children.

Sequencing was performed on blood. Source of these receptors: a girl aged 2 to 9 in good health.

This clonotype was seen a few times. The rearrangement joins TRBV27 to TRBJ1-2, with a weak D call TRBD1 (6 bases). V lost 3 bases, J lost 7 bases, and 12 bases lay in between. There are 13 residues in the CDR3. Germline lookup yields CDR1 MNHEY and CDR2 SMNVEV (reference sequence). CDR3 sequence (DNA): TGTGCCAGCAGTTTGAAGACAGGTGGTGGCTACACCTTC. As protein: CASSLKTGGGYTF.

Details on this clonotype: One junction end does not reproduce the germline sequence, and a read error may be involved. The genes are TRBV29-1 and TRBJ2-2; TRBD2 matches 8 bases. Germline lookup yields CDR1 SQVTM and CDR2 ANQGSEA. This CDR3 has 16 residues. The CDR3 sequence: CSAETLGLGGTGELFF. The CDR3, as DNA: TGCAGCGCCGAGACCCTGGGACTAGGTGGCACCGGGGAGCTGTTCTTT.

This clonotype was counted ten times or more. This sequence joins TRBV24-1 and TRBJ2-3, with TRBD2 matching 11 bases. The CDR3 is 16 residues long. The germline CDR1 and CDR2 sequences are KGHDR and SFDVKD. V dropped 7 bases and J dropped 3; count of bases not matched to a gene: 8. CDR3: CATRTSGRESTDTQYF. The CDR3 DNA sequence: TGTGCCACCAGAACTAGCGGGAGAGAATCGACAGATACGCAGTATTTT.

The chain is built from TRBV12-3 or TRBV12-4 and TRBJ2-3; D is uncertain. The CDR3 totals 14 residues. Trimming removed 6 bases from V and 0 bases from J, with 10 bases in between. The CDR3 DNA reads TGTGCCAGCAGCTTCCGGAAAAGCACAGATACGCAGTATTTT. Its translation: CASSFRKSTDTQYF.

The V and J genes are TRBV10-3 and TRBJ2-5, with 9 bases lining up with TRBD2. Germline loops: CDR1 ENHRY, CDR2 SYGVKD. V lost 6 bases to trimming and J lost 3 bases; unmatched junction nucleotides: 5. The CDR3 is made up of 14 amino acids. The CDR3 spells CAISDSSGEETQYF. The CDR3 DNA reads as TGTGCCATCAGCGATTCTAGCGGGGAAGAGACCCAGTACTTC.

This clonotype was counted a single time. This sequence joins TRBV7-8 and TRBJ1-2, with 10 bases matching TRBD1. From germline, CDR1 is SGHVS and CDR2 FQNEAQ. Trimming at V came to 5 bases and at J to 6 bases, leaving 6 bases not matched to a gene. CDR3 length: 14 residues. As DNA, the CDR3 is TGTGCCAGCAGCCCCAGGGACAGGGGAGATGGCTACACCTTC. This encodes CASSPRDRGDGYTF. The whole variable domain, remainder taken from reference TRBV7-8 and TRBJ1-2, is GAGVSQSPRYKVAKRGQDVALRCDPISGHVSLFWYQQALGQGPEFLTYFQNEAQLDKSGLPSDRFFAERPEGSVSTLKIQRTQQEDSAVYLCASSPRDRGDGYTFGSGTRLTVV.

The chain employs TRBV4-3 and TRBJ2-4; tentatively, D is TRBD1 (6 bases). This CDR3 has 17 amino acids. Per the germline V gene, CDR1 is LGHNA and CDR2 is YSLEER. The V end was cut by 0 bases, the J end by 0 bases, with 12 bases between. CDR3 DNA sequence: TGCGCCAGCAGCCAAGATTTGACACAGGGAGCCAAAAACATTCAGTACTTC. Protein sequence: CASSQDLTQGAKNIQYF.

This chain joins TRBV7-3 and TRBJ2-5; weak D call: TRBD1 (6 bases). This CDR3 spans 14 amino acids. Germline V CDR1 and CDR2: SGHTA, FQGTGA. Trimming took off 4 bases at V and 5 bases at J, with 14 bases between the two ends. The CDR3 here is CASSSPGESETQYF. The CDR3 bases are TGTGCCAGCAGCTCCCCAGGGGAATCGGAGACCCAGTACTTC.

Ten or more counts support this clonotype. The genes are TRBV7-9 and TRBJ1-1; the D is unclear. Trimming stripped 5 bases from V and 7 bases from J, with 11 bases between. There are 12 residues in the CDR3. CDR1 is SEHNR and CDR2 is FQNEAQ in the germline V gene (reference sequence). The DNA of the CDR3 is TGTGCCAGCAGCCCCTCGTGGGATGAAGCTTTCTTT. It yields the protein CASSPSWDEAFF.

J is TRBJ1-6 and V is TRBV10-3; D uncertain. Trimming pared 2 bases from V and 7 bases from J, leaving 9 bases between. Germline CDR1 reads ENHRY; CDR2 reads SYGVKD. There are 14 residues in the CDR3. Written as DNA, the CDR3 is TGTGCCATCAGTGAGGGGGATGGCAATTCACCCCTCCACTTT. Amino acids: CAISEGDGNSPLHF.

This clonotype has a handful of counts. V usage is TRBV18 and J usage is TRBJ2-7; possibly TRBD1 or TRBD2 for D (5 bases each). Trimming pared 2 bases from V and 0 bases from J, leaving 11 bases between. This CDR3 has 15 residues. The germline V gene has CDR1 KGHSH and CDR2 LQKENI. CDR3 nucleotide sequence: TGTGCCAGCTCACCAAACTTGGGGGACTCCTACGAGCAGTACTTC. This encodes CASSPNLGDSYEQYF.

The rearrangement links TRBV10-3 to TRBJ1-5, with 9 nucleotides matching TRBD1. V lost 4 bases to trimming and J lost 6 bases; unmatched junction nucleotides: 4. Germline V gene lookup returns CDR1 ENHRY and CDR2 SYGVKD. The CDR3 runs to 14 residues. Written as DNA, the CDR3 is TGTGCCATCAGTGGGGACAGGGACAGTCAGCCCCAGCATTTT. Encoded protein: CAISGDRDSQPQHF.

This clonotype was picked up a small number of times. The chain has TRBV9 and TRBJ1-4, with D uncertain. V dropped 6 bases and J dropped 0 bases, with 9 bases sitting between them. Germline CDR1 reads SGDLS; CDR2 reads YYNGEE. This CDR3 has 14 amino acids. CDR3 region: CASNDGATNEKLFF. The CDR3, as DNA: TGTGCCAGCAACGACGGTGCAACTAATGAAAAACTGTTTTTT.

This clonotype has more than one count but fewer than ten. The chain joins TRBV27 to TRBJ1-1; D is perhaps TRBD1 (6 bases). CDR3 length: 13 amino acids. V was trimmed by 10 bases and J by 1 base, leaving 13 bases between them. In germline, CDR1 is MNHEY, CDR2 SMNVEV (reference sequence). For the CDR3, the DNA is TGTGCCACCTCTGTAGGGGGGAACACTGAAGCTTTCTTT. Residues: CATSVGGNTEAFF.

This clonotype has a handful of counts. The gene calls are TRBV7-8 and TRBJ2-7, with TRBD2 matching over 8 bases. From germline, CDR1 is SGHVS and CDR2 FQNEAQ. V gave up 5 bases and J gave up 5 bases; unmatched junction bases: 8. The CDR3 runs to 14 residues. The CDR3 nucleotides read TGTGCCAGCAGCCTCGGGAGGGTGGAGAACGAGCAGTACTTC. It is translated as CASSLGRVENEQYF.

This clonotype showed up just a few times. The chain carries TRBV7-9 and TRBJ1-1, with a weak D call TRBD1 (5 bases). With 7 bases removed from V and 2 bases from J, the gap between germline ends came to 17 bases. The germline V gene encodes CDR1 SEHNR and CDR2 FQNEAQ (reference sequence). The CDR3 has 15 amino acids. The CDR3 here is CASTPRGDLNTEAFF. CDR3 sequence (DNA): TGTGCCAGCACCCCGCGAGGGGACCTTAACACTGAAGCTTTCTTT.

There are a few counts of this clonotype. V gene TRBV12-3 or TRBV12-4 combines with J gene TRBJ2-3, with unresolved D. This CDR3 is built from 12 residues. Trimming stripped 8 bases from V and 6 bases from J, with 12 bases between. The CDR3 is CASAPSLDTQYF. CDR3 coding DNA: TGTGCCAGCGCCCCTTCATTGGATACGCAGTATTTT.

This clonotype was observed a few times. The chain combines TRBV12-3 or TRBV12-4 with TRBJ2-5, with 7 bases identical to TRBD2. Judging by the DNA end, TRBJ2-7 fits better; the J call may be wrong. This CDR3 has 17 amino acids. The CDR3 coding sequence is TGTGCCAGCAGTCCCAGTTTGTGGAGGGAGGGGATCTACGAGCAGTACTTC. Amino acids: CASSPSLWREGIYEQYF.

This chain links TRBV29-1 with TRBJ2-5; 12 bases fit TRBD2. Germline CDR1 reads SQVTM; CDR2 reads ANQGSEA. The CDR3 runs 16 residues. J was trimmed by 1 base and V by 5 bases; bases with no gene match: 8. In DNA form, the CDR3 reads TGCAGCGTTCGTCTAGCGGGGGGGCCCCTCCAAGAGACCCAGTACTTC. It codes for CSVRLAGGPLQETQYF.

The rearrangement uses TRBV6-1 and TRBJ1-1, with 8 positions matching TRBD1. The length of the CDR3 is 15 residues. Germline V gene data show CDR1 as MNHNS and CDR2 as SASEGT. V lost 5 bases, J lost 5 bases, and 10 bases stayed unmatched. DNA of the CDR3: TGTGCCAGCAGTCCCTCATCAGGGGGCTGGACTGAAGCTTTCTTT. This gives the protein CASSPSSGGWTEAFF.